These 24 T cell receptor beta chains were sequenced from one sample in a study of T cell changes during pregnancy in multiple sclerosis. The method was immunoSEQ multiplex PCR; TCRdb's version includes in-frame clones alone and lacks a portion of them. The sample lists around 96,000 clones; 85% to 95% were seen once. Source: peripheral blood, taken in the third trimester of pregnancy. Receptors were obtained from a female donor with multiple sclerosis, enrolled in a pregnancy study.

J is TRBJ1-5 and V is TRBV27, with 8 bases identical to TRBD1. Germline CDR1 is MNHEY and CDR2 is SMNVEV (reference sequence). This CDR3 has 16 residues. The V segment lost 1 base and the J segment 3 bases; nucleotides outside the gene matches: 5. CDR3 sequence reads: CASSLWSGGVNQPQHF. CDR3 nucleotide sequence: TGTGCCAGCAGTTTATGGTCAGGGGGCGTCAATCAGCCCCAGCATTTT.

V and J are TRBV29-1 and TRBJ2-5, with a tentative D call TRBD2 (5 bases). This CDR3 has 15 residues. Looked up from germline, CDR1 is SQVTM and CDR2 is ANQGSEA. The germline V and J ends were trimmed by 1 base and 3 bases, with 15 bases remaining between them. The CDR3 nucleotides are TGCAGCGTTGAAGGTGGTCGGAGGAGGAAAGAGACCCAGTACTTC. Translation gives CSVEGGRRRKETQYF.

This clone has more than one count but fewer than ten. This chain joins TRBV11-1 and TRBJ1-5; D call uncertain. The CDR3 runs 13 residues. V was shortened by 5 bases and J by 3 bases, with 8 bases between the two germline ends. Germline CDR1 SGHAT, CDR2 FQDESV (reference sequence). The chain's CDR3 is CASSRESNQPQHF. The CDR3 nucleotides are TGTGCCAGCAGCCGAGAATCCAATCAGCCCCAGCATTTT.

The chain has TRBV15 and TRBJ2-7; 7 bases are a match to TRBD2. Germline CDR1 and CDR2: LNHNV and YYDKDF (reference sequence). Losses at the gene ends were 0 bases for V and 4 bases for J; bases not matched to a gene: 6. The CDR3 extends over 15 amino acids. CDR3 sequence: CATSREGGDGYEQYF. As DNA, the CDR3 is TGTGCCACCAGCAGAGAGGGAGGGGACGGGTACGAGCAGTACTTC. The full variable domain, rest sourced from reference TRBV15 and TRBJ2-7, is DAMVIQNPRYQVTQFGKPVTLSCSQTLNHNVMYWYQQKSSQAPKLLFHYYDKDFNNEADTPDNFQSRRPNTSFCFLDIRSPGLGDTAMYLCATSREGGDGYEQYFGPGTRLTVT.

The chain joins TRBV7-8 to TRBJ1-4; 9 bases line up with TRBD1. CDR1 and CDR2 from the germline V gene are SGHVS and FQNEAQ. The J segment lost 5 bases and the V segment lost 5 bases, leaving 9 bases of the junction unmatched. CDR3 size: 16 residues. CDR3 nucleotide sequence: TGTGCCAGCAGCCCGGAAAGGGACAGGGCAAATGAAAAACTGTTTTTT. Its protein product is CASSPERDRANEKLFF.

The V gene is TRBV27, the J gene TRBJ2-7; 7 nucleotides line up with TRBD1. Germline CDR1 is MNHEY and CDR2 is SMNVEV (reference sequence). The V segment lost 0 bases and the J segment 0 bases; nucleotides outside the gene matches: 5. The CDR3 runs to 16 residues. The CDR3 loop reads CASSLSPGTASYEQYF. CDR3 DNA sequence: TGTGCCAGCAGTTTATCTCCCGGGACAGCCTCCTACGAGCAGTACTTC.

This chain joins TRBV29-1 and TRBJ2-5; 7 positions agree with TRBD1. Looked up from germline, CDR1 is SQVTM and CDR2 is ANQGSEA. CDR3 length: 13 amino acids. V was clipped by 6 bases and J by 2 bases; unmatched bases: 6. The CDR3 here is CSVAGTAQETQYF. DNA of the CDR3: TGCAGCGTAGCCGGGACAGCACAAGAGACCCAGTACTTC.

This clone has only a few counts. The chain employs TRBV27 and TRBJ2-4, with 8 nucleotides matching TRBD1. Trimming cost V 6 bases and J 3 bases; bases outside gene matches: 7. This CDR3 has 15 amino acids. Germline V gene data show CDR1 as MNHEY and CDR2 as SMNVEV (reference sequence). The chain's CDR3 is CASRKTGAHKNIQYF. The DNA of the CDR3 is TGTGCCAGCAGGAAGACAGGGGCCCACAAAAACATTCAGTACTTC.

The table lists this clone with many counts. The genes are TRBV7-3 and TRBJ1-1, with D perhaps TRBD1 (5 bases). V was trimmed by 5 bases and J by 5 bases, leaving 12 bases between them. The germline CDR1 and CDR2 sequences are SGHTA and FQGTGA. The CDR3 totals 13 residues. CDR3 bases: TGTGCCAGCAGCCGCGTCGGGGGGACTGAAGCTTTCTTT. As protein: CASSRVGGTEAFF.

This chain joins TRBV9 and TRBJ1-5; D unresolved. Germline assignment: CDR1 SGDLS and CDR2 YYNGEE. V was cut by 0 bases and J by 6 bases, with 7 bases left in between. The length of the CDR3 is 13 residues. CDR3 protein: CASSVDGFQPQHF. CDR3 coding DNA: TGTGCCAGCAGCGTAGACGGGTTTCAGCCCCAGCATTTT. Supplemented by reference TRBV9 and TRBJ1-5, the full variable domain reads DSGVTQTPKHLITATGQRVTLRCSPRSGDLSVYWYQQSLDQGLQFLIQYYNGEERAKGNILERFSAQQFPDLHSELNLSSLELGDSALYFCASSVDGFQPQHFGDGTRLSIL.

The rearrangement joins TRBV28 to TRBJ2-3, with TRBD2 as a possible D gene (6 bases). Germline loops: CDR1 MDHEN, CDR2 SYDVKM. The V gene lost 5 bases and the J gene lost 12 bases, with 15 bases spanning the gap. The CDR3 length is 12 residues. CDR3 nucleotides: TGTGCCAGCAGTGGAATCCCGGGAGCCCAGTATTTT. Amino acids: CASSGIPGAQYF.

The CDR3 bases are TGTGCCAGCAGGACGGACAGGGTGAACACTGAAGCTTTCTTT. Encoded protein: CASRTDRVNTEAFF. This chain joins TRBV2 and TRBJ1-1, with TRBD1 matching 8 bases. CDR1 and CDR2 (germline): SNHLY, FYNNEI. V lost 6 bases and J lost 0; bases outside the gene matches: 3. The CDR3 sequence is 14 residues long.

The V and J genes are TRBV27 and TRBJ1-1, with D maybe TRBD1 (6 bases). The V and J ends lost 5 bases and 5 bases respectively, with 15 bases between them. The CDR3 runs to 14 residues. The germline CDR1 and CDR2 sequences are MNHEY and SMNVEV (reference sequence). The CDR3 is CASSPTGGVTEAFF. The CDR3, as DNA: TGTGCCAGCAGTCCCACGGGGGGCGTAACTGAAGCTTTCTTT.

V and J are TRBV2 and TRBJ1-1; 9 bases map to TRBD1. V trimming: 3 bases; J trimming: 1 base; junction bases outside the gene matches: 3. This CDR3 contains 15 residues. CDR1 is SNHLY, CDR2 FYNNEI, per germline. CDR3 DNA: TGTGCCAGCAGTGATGCGGGACAGGGGAACACTGAAGCTTTCTTT. Translated, it gives CASSDAGQGNTEAFF.

This chain links TRBV5-4 with TRBJ2-5, with a tentative D call TRBD2 (6 bases). The J call is uncertain, as TRBJ2-7 better fits the DNA end. The CDR3 sequence is 13 residues long. Looked up from germline, CDR1 is SGHNT and CDR2 is YYREEE (reference sequence). The CDR3 DNA sequence: TGTGCCAGCAGCTTTCAGGGAGGTTCCGAGCAGTACTTC. This gives the protein CASSFQGGSEQYF.

The chain links TRBV23-1 to TRBJ2-7; 7 bases map to TRBD1. TRBV23-1 is sorted into the ORF group, with uncertain function. The J segment lost 2 bases and the V segment lost 3 bases, leaving 10 bases of the junction unmatched. CDR3 length: 16 residues. In nucleotides, the CDR3 is TGCGCCAGCAGTCACCCGACCGGACAGGAAACCTACGAGCAGTACTTC. Its protein product is CASSHPTGQETYEQYF.

Only one count was recorded for this clone. The V call is TRBV23-1, the J call TRBJ2-5; a weak D match, TRBD2 (5 bases). TRBV23-1 is an ORF; its function is uncertain. The CDR3 is 17 residues long. The V and J ends lost 0 bases and 1 base respectively, with 15 bases between them. The CDR3 sequence: CASSQSVLVFFQETQYF. The CDR3 DNA reads as TGCGCCAGCAGTCAATCAGTACTAGTTTTCTTCCAAGAGACCCAGTACTTC.

The chain is built from TRBV30 and TRBJ1-2, with unresolved D. V was clipped by 3 bases and J by 4 bases, with 9 bases between them. The CDR3 covers 12 residues. Germline assignment: CDR1 GTSNPN and CDR2 SVGIG (reference sequence). The CDR3 spells CAWSWLSYGYTF. CDR3 bases: TGTGCCTGGAGCTGGTTGAGCTATGGCTACACCTTC.

V is TRBV5-4 and J is TRBJ2-3; D remains unclear. Germline V gene sequence: CDR1 SGHNT, CDR2 YYREEE (reference sequence). V was trimmed by 0 bases and J by 6 bases, leaving 8 bases between them. The length of the CDR3 is 13 residues. The CDR3 reads CASSLGLEDTQYF. In DNA, the CDR3 is TGTGCCAGCAGCTTGGGGCTAGAGGATACGCAGTATTTT.

The rearrangement links TRBV29-1 to TRBJ2-6; 9 positions match TRBD1. V was pared by 6 bases and J by 1 base, with 10 bases of the junction left unmatched. CDR3 length: 17 amino acids. CDR1 is SQVTM and CDR2 is ANQGSEA in the germline V gene. The CDR3 is CSVKLTGGFSGANVLTF. DNA for the CDR3: TGCAGCGTCAAACTGACAGGGGGGTTTTCTGGGGCCAACGTCCTGACTTTC. Together with reference TRBV29-1 and TRBJ2-6, the CDR3 gives the full variable domain: SAVISQKPSRDICQRGTSLTIQCQVDSQVTMMFWYRQQPGQSLTLIATANQGSEATYESGFVIDKFPISRPNLTFSTLTVSNMSPEDSSIYLCSVKLTGGFSGANVLTFGAGSRLTVL.

This clone was seen only once. The chain is built from TRBV5-1 and TRBJ2-7, with TRBD2 matching 8 bases. The CDR3 extends over 13 amino acids. Germline values: CDR1 SGHRS, CDR2 YFSETQ. The V segment lost 6 bases and the J segment 1 base; nucleotides outside the gene matches: 3. The CDR3 loop is CASKRERSYEQYF. For the CDR3, the DNA is TGCGCCAGCAAGCGGGAGCGGTCCTACGAGCAGTACTTC. The full variable domain, rest sourced from reference TRBV5-1 and TRBJ2-7, is KAGVTQTPRYLIKTRGQQVTLSCSPISGHRSVSWYQQTPGQGLQFLFEYFSETQRNKGNFPGRFSGRQFSNSRSEMNVSTLELGDSALYLCASKRERSYEQYFGPGTRLTVT.

This rearrangement joins TRBV9 to TRBJ2-3; a weak D match, TRBD2 (6 bases). Per germline, CDR1 SGDLS and CDR2 YYNGEE. V lost 3 bases and J lost 2, with 13 bases in between. The length of the CDR3 is 15 residues. The DNA for the CDR3 is TGTGCCAGCAGCGGGAGGGCTAGCGTCACAGATACGCAGTATTTT. It yields the protein CASSGRASVTDTQYF.

V is TRBV9 and J is TRBJ2-7, with D tentatively TRBD1 (5 bases). The CDR3 extends over 15 amino acids. Trimming pared 0 bases from V and 0 bases from J, leaving 10 bases between. CDR1 and CDR2 (germline): SGDLS, YYNGEE. DNA for the CDR3: TGTGCCAGCAGCGTAGAAGCAGGGATCTCCTACGAGCAGTACTTC. It codes for CASSVEAGISYEQYF.

This chain uses TRBV28 with TRBJ2-2; 8 bases agree with TRBD2. CDR3 size: 16 residues. CDR1 and CDR2 from the germline V gene are MDHEN and SYDVKM. V lost 3 bases, J lost 4 bases, and 7 bases stayed unmatched. The CDR3 loop reads CASSFPGLGRTGELFF. The CDR3 DNA reads as TGTGCCAGCAGTTTCCCGGGACTAGGTCGCACCGGGGAGCTGTTTTTT.